This TCR beta chain stems from a study of memory CD4+ T cells and cytomegalovirus serostatus. Concerning this clone: What it recognizes is unknown.

Findings and caveats of the study: Each of approximately 69 CMV-associated TCRbeta sequences occurred in one to five individuals.

Per germline, CDR1 LNHNV and CDR2 YYDKDF (reference sequence). V was cut by 0 bases and J by 4 bases, with 18 bases left in between. The CDR3 is 17 amino acids. This table comes from immunoSEQ multiplex PCR, and its TCRdb copy is limited to in-frame clones, with some not included. The repertoire holds 40,000 to 60,000 clones, about 77% seen once, with 0.6% to 0.95% in the top ten. Single viable CD3+CD4+CD8-CD45RO+ cells were sorted as the memory CD4+ T cells. The receptor was derived from an adult in good health and CMV-seronegative. Input material: memory CD4+ T cells from blood. The chain carries TRBV15 and TRBJ2-5; D is uncertain. The CDR3 loop reads CATSRDGGVGRRETQYF. CDR3 coding DNA: TGTGCCACCAGCAGAGATGGTGGGGTAGGGCGGAGAGAGACCCAGTACTTC.